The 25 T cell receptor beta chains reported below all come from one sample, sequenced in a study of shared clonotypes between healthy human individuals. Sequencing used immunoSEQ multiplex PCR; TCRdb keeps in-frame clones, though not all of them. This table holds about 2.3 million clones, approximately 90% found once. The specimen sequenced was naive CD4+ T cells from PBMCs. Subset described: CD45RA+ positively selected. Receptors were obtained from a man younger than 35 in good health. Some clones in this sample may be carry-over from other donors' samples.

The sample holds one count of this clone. The CDR3 here is CASSFFTAGELFF. Written as DNA, the CDR3 is TGCGCCAGCAGCTTTTTTACGGCCGGGGAGCTGTTTTTT. J is TRBJ2-2 and V is TRBV5-1; D remains unclear. V was cut by 2 bases and J by 6 bases, with 8 bases left in between. The germline gives CDR1 SGHRS, CDR2 YFSETQ. CDR3 length equals 13 residues.

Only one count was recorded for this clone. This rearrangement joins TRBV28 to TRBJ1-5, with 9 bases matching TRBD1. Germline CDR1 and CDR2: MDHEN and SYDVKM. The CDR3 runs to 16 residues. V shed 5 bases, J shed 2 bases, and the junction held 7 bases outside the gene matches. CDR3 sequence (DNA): TGTGCCAGCAGTAAGAGGGACAGGGCGGGCAATCAGCCCCAGCATTTT. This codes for CASSKRDRAGNQPQHF.

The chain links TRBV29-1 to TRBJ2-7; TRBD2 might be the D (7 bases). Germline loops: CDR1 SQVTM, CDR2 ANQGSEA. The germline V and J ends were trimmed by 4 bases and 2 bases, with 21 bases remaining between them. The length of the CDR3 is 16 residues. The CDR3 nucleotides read TGCAGCGTTGGTTTTCTAGCGGCCAGGGGCGCCTACGAGCAGTACTTC. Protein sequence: CSVGFLAARGAYEQYF.

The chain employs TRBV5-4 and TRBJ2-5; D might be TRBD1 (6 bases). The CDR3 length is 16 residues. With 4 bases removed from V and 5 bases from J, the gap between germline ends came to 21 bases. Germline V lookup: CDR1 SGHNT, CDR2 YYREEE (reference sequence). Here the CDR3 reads CASSPRGDTPSETQYF. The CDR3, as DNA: TGTGCCAGCAGCCCGAGAGGGGACACCCCCAGCGAGACCCAGTACTTC.

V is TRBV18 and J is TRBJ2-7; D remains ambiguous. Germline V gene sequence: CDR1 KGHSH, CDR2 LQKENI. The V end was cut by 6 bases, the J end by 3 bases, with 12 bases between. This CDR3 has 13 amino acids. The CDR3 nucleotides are TGTGCCAGCTCCGTGGCAGCGAGCTACGAGCAGTACTTC. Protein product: CASSVAASYEQYF.

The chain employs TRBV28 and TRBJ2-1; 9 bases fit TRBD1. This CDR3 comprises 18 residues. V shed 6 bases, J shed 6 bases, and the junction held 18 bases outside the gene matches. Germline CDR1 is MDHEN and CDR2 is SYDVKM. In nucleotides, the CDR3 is TGTGCCAGCAGCCCACAACTCCGGGACAGGGCTTTTTTCAATGAGCAGTTCTTC. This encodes CASSPQLRDRAFFNEQFF.

The CDR3 protein is CASRSQMNTEAFF. The DNA of the CDR3 is TGTGCCAGCAGGTCACAGATGAACACTGAAGCTTTCTTT. V gene TRBV2 combines with J gene TRBJ1-1; D gene ambiguous. The V gene's germline CDR1 is SNHLY and CDR2 FYNNEI. The V end was cut by 6 bases, the J end by 0 bases, with 8 bases between. The CDR3 runs to 13 residues. Filled out from reference TRBV2 and TRBJ1-1, the complete variable domain reads EPEVTQTPSHQVTQMGQEVILRCVPISNHLYFYWYRQILGQKVEFLVSFYNNEISEKSEIFDDQFSVERPDGSNFTLKIRSTKLEDSAMYFCASRSQMNTEAFFGQGTRLTVV.

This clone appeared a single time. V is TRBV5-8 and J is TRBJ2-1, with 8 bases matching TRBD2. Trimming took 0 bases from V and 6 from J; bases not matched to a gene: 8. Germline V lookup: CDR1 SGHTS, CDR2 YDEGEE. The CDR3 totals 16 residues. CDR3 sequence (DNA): TGTGCCAGCAGCTTGGCGGGGGGACTAGTTGTCAATGAGCAGTTCTTC. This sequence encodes CASSLAGGLVVNEQFF. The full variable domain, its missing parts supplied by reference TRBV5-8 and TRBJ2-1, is EAGVTQSPTHLIKTRGQQATLRCSPISGHTSVYWYQQALGLGLQFLLWYDEGEERNRGNFPPRFSGRQFPNYSSELNVNALELEDSALYLCASSLAGGLVVNEQFFGPGTRLTVL.

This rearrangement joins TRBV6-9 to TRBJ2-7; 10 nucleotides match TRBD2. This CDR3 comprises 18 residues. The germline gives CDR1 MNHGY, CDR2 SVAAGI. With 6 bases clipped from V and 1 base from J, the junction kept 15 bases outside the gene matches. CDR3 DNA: TGTGCCAGCAGCCACGTGGGGAGAGCGGGAGGGCCGTCCTACGAGCAGTACTTC. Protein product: CASSHVGRAGGPSYEQYF.

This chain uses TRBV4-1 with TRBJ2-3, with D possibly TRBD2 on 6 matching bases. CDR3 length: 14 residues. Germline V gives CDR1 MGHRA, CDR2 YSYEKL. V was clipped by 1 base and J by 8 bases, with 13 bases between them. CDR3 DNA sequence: TGCGCCAGCAGCCAAGCGGGAGACGGGGGTACGCAGTATTTT. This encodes CASSQAGDGGTQYF.

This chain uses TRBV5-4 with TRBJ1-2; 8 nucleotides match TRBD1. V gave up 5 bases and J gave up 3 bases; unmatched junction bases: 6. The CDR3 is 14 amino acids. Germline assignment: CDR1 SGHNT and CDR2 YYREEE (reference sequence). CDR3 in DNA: TGTGCCAGCAGGGAAGGGACAGGAGACTATGGCTACACCTTC. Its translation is CASREGTGDYGYTF.

The CDR3 is CASSPTYSSTDTQYF. DNA of the CDR3: TGCGCCAGCAGCCCCACCTACAGTAGCACAGATACGCAGTATTTT. The rearrangement uses TRBV4-3 and TRBJ2-3; D ambiguous. Trimming stripped 4 bases from V and 0 bases from J, with 11 bases between. This CDR3 has 15 amino acids. CDR1 and CDR2 (germline): LGHNA, YSLEER.

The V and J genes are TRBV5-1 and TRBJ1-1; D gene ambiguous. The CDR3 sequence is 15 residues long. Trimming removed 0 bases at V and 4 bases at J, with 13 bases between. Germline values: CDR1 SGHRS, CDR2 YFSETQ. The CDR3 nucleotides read TGCGCCAGCAGCTTGGAGGGTCCCCCTCGCACTGAAGCTTTCTTT. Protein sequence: CASSLEGPPRTEAFF.

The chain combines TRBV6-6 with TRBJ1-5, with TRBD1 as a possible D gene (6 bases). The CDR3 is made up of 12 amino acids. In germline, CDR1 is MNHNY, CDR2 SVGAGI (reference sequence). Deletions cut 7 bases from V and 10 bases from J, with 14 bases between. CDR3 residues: CASTQQGSPQHF. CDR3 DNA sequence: TGTGCCAGCACCCAACAGGGTTCCCCCCAGCATTTT.

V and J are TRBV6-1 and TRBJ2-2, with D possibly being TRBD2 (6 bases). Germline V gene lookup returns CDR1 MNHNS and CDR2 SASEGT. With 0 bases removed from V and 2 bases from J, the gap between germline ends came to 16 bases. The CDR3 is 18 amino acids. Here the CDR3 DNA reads TGTGCCAGCAGTGAAGCGTTTGTGGGGGGAAGAAACACCGGGGAGCTGTTTTTT. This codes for CASSEAFVGGRNTGELFF.

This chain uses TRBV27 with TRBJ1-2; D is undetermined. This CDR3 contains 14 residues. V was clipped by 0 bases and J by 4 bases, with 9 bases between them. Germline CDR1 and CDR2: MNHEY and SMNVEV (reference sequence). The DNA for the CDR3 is TGTGCCAGCAGTTTATCGAACACCGCCTATGGCTACACCTTC. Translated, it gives CASSLSNTAYGYTF.

The CDR3 reads CATCVGTGVYEQYF. DNA for the CDR3: TGCGCCACTTGCGTCGGGACAGGGGTCTACGAGCAGTACTTC. The V call is TRBV5-1, the J call TRBJ2-5, with TRBD1 identical over 10 bases. The J call may be wrong; the DNA end is better matched by TRBJ2-7. This CDR3 spans 14 amino acids. Germline CDR1 reads SGHRS; CDR2 reads YFSETQ.

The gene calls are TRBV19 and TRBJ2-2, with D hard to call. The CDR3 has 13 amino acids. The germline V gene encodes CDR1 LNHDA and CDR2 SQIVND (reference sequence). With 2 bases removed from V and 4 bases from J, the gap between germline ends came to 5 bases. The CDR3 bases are TGTGCCAGTAGTATACGGACCACCGGGGAGCTGTTTTTT. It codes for CASSIRTTGELFF. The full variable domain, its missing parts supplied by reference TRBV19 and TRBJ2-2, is DGGITQSPKYLFRKEGQNVTLSCEQNLNHDAMYWYRQDPGQGLRLIYYSQIVNDFQKGDIAEGYSVSREKKESFPLTVTSAQKNPTAFYLCASSIRTTGELFFGEGSRLTVL.

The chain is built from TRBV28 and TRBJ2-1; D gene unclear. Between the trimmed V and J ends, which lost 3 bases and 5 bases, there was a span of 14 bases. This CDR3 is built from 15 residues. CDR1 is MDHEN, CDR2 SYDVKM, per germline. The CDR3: CASSLWGMLHNEQFF. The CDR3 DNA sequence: TGTGCCAGCAGTTTGTGGGGAATGTTACACAATGAGCAGTTCTTC.

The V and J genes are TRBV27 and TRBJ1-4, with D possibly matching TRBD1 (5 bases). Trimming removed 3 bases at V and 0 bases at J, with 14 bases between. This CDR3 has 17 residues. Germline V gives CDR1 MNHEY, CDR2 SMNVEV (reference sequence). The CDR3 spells CASSFTLIGATNEKLFF. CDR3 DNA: TGTGCCAGCAGTTTCACTCTAATAGGGGCAACTAATGAAAAACTGTTTTTT. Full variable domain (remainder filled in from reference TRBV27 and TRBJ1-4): EAQVTQNPRYLITVTGKKLTVTCSQNMNHEYMSWYRQDPGLGLRQIYYSMNVEVTDKGDVPEGYKVSRKEKRNFPLILESPSPNQTSLYFCASSFTLIGATNEKLFFGSGTQLSVL.

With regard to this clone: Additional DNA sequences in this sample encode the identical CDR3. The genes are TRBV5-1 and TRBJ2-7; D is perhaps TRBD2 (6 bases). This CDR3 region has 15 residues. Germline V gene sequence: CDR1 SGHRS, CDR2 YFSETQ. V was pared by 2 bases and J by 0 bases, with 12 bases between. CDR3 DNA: TGCGCCAGCAGCTTCGGGACTTCGAGCTCCTACGAGCAGTACTTC. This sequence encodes CASSFGTSSSYEQYF.

The CDR3 spells CASRAGGLGNTIYF. The CDR3 nucleotides read TGCGCCAGCAGGGCAGGGGGTCTTGGAAACACCATATATTTT. The genes are TRBV5-1 and TRBJ1-3; 7 bases match TRBD1. This CDR3 is built from 14 residues. The ends lost 5 bases at V and 3 bases at J; junction bases unmatched: 5. The germline CDR1 and CDR2 sequences are SGHRS and YFSETQ. Combining the CDR3 with reference TRBV5-1 and TRBJ1-3 gives the whole variable domain KAGVTQTPRYLIKTRGQQVTLSCSPISGHRSVSWYQQTPGQGLQFLFEYFSETQRNKGNFPGRFSGRQFSNSRSEMNVSTLELGDSALYLCASRAGGLGNTIYFGEGSWLTVV.

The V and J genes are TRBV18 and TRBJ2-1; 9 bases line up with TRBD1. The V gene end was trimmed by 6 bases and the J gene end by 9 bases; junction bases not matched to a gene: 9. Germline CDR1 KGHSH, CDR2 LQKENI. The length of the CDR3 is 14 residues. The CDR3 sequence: CASSGGTGKFEQFF. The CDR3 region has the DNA TGTGCCAGCTCGGGGGGGACAGGGAAGTTTGAGCAGTTCTTC. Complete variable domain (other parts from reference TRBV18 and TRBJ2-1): NAGVMQNPRHLVRRRGQEARLRCSPMKGHSHVYWYRQLPEEGLKFMVYLQKENIIDESGMPKERFSAEFPKEGPSILRIQQVVRGDSAAYFCASSGGTGKFEQFFGPGTRLTVL.

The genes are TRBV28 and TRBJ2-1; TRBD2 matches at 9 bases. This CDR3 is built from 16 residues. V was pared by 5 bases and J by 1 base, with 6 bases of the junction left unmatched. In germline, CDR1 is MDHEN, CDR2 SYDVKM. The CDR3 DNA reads TGTGCCAGCAGTACTGGACTAGCGACGTCCTACAATGAGCAGTTCTTC. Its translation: CASSTGLATSYNEQFF.

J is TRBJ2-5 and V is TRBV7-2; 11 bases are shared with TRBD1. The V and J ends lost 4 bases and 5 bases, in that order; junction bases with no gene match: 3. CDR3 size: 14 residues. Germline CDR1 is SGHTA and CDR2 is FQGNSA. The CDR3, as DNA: TGTGCCAGCAGCTCGGACAGGGGGCGGGAGACCCAGTACTTC. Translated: CASSSDRGRETQYF. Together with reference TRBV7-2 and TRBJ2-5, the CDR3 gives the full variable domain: GAGVSQSPSNKVTEKGKDVELRCDPISGHTALYWYRQSLGQGLEFLIYFQGNSAPDKSGLPSDRFSAERTGGSVSTLTIQRTQQEDSAVYLCASSSDRGRETQYFGPGTRLLVL.